This TCR beta chain is from a study of blood T cell repertoires in COVID-19 (TCRdb year 2020). Study-wide context: The collaborator samples originated in the United States, Italy and Spain and spanned the acute and convalescent phases of COVID-19. The dataset comprised deeply sampled blood TCRbeta repertoires from subjects exposed to, actively infected with, or recovered from COVID-19. Where available, HLA class I and class II types were taken from metadata supplied by the sample provider and were not determined by assay-based typing. Sample metadata almost always included a de-identified subject ID, COVID-19 status, age in years and sex. The repertoires were released in a freely available public database intended as a resource for research on the immune response to SARS-CoV-2. Samples came from the ongoing ImmuneRACE study (first 160 participants) plus 1,254 subjects from 6 global collaborators. The prospective study material was composed of cDNA or gDNA derived from T cells, B-cell-depleted T cells, or PBMCs. Results the study describes overall, beyond this receptor: The quantity of clinical and demographic metadata differed by source and by participant and was supplied without curation.

One collaborating source in Seattle enrolled patients while the patients were actively infected and followed the patients over time throughout the course of disease. Each collaborating institution followed its own protocols to collect whole blood in K2EDTA tubes. For TCRbeta analysis, collaborator samples were shipped as frozen whole blood, as isolated PBMCs, or as DNA extracted from either sample type. TCRbeta CDR3 regions were amplified from genomic DNA using the immunoSEQ Assay, a bias-controlled multiplex PCR. On the study's bioinformatics: The number of nucleated cells in each sample was estimated by amplification of reference gene primers within the assay. To quantify the absolute abundance of each unique TCRbeta CDR3 rearrangement, sequence reads were collapsed and filtered. For each sample, productive Simpson clonality was calculated as the square root of Simpson's diversity index across productive rearrangements. Here the immuneACCESS table is served through TCRdb, limited to in-frame sequences with V and J called. Missing clones are a known gap in these copies; in checked studies unresolved V genes cover under half, and the rest lacks a known reason. V and J calls plus clone size are reproduced from that table; the DNA served to infer D and trimming. This sample gives fewer than 700,000 clones in total; 85% to 90% of them show up just once. Clones ranked in the top ten supply roughly 8% of the sample.

The V and J ends are trimmed by 11 bases and 11 bases, leaving 12 bases between them. For CDR1 and CDR2, the germline V gene lists SGHDN and FVKESK. The CDR3 holds 10 amino acids from the cysteine to the phenylalanine. Only CDR3 DNA remains: 30 bases, in frame from the first base. About this clone: Its antigen is not yet known. No much larger clone exists at a distance of one base, and base qualities are not known.

The rearrangement combines TRBV14 with TRBJ1-4; the D gene is not confidently resolved. This sequence originates from a woman in her forties or fifties with COVID-19, enrolled during active disease. What was sequenced was peripheral blood. CDR3 protein: CAGRVGKLFF. The sequenced DNA: TGTGCCGGTAGAGTCGGGAAACTGTTTTTT.